This T cell receptor (beta chain) was sequenced in a study of blood T cell repertoires in COVID-19. Study context: COVID-19 samples collected from the United States, Italy and Spain covered acute and convalescent phases. From T cells, B-cell-depleted T cells, or PBMCs came the material, which was cDNA or gDNA.

V lost 4 bases and J 0 bases, leaving 13 bases between the germline ends. The V gene's germline CDR1 is MDHEN and CDR2 SYDVKM. This CDR3 is built from 16 residues. Original analysis: How many nucleated cells were present was estimated from reference gene primer amplification. Libraries were prepared by immunoSEQ multiplex PCR; TCRdb keeps only in-frame clonotypes and omits some of them. V and J calls plus clone size are reproduced from that table; the DNA served to infer D and trimming. Here the sample spans around 300,000 clones, around 90% being singletons. This clonotype was obtained from a man between 50 and 59 years old with acute or convalescent COVID-19. This chain links TRBV28 with TRBJ1-3; D gene unclear. The sequenced sample consisted of peripheral blood. CDR3 bases: TGTGCCAGCAGTTCTACATGGACTGTCTCTGGAAACACCATATATTTT. It yields the protein CASSSTWTVSGNTIYF.